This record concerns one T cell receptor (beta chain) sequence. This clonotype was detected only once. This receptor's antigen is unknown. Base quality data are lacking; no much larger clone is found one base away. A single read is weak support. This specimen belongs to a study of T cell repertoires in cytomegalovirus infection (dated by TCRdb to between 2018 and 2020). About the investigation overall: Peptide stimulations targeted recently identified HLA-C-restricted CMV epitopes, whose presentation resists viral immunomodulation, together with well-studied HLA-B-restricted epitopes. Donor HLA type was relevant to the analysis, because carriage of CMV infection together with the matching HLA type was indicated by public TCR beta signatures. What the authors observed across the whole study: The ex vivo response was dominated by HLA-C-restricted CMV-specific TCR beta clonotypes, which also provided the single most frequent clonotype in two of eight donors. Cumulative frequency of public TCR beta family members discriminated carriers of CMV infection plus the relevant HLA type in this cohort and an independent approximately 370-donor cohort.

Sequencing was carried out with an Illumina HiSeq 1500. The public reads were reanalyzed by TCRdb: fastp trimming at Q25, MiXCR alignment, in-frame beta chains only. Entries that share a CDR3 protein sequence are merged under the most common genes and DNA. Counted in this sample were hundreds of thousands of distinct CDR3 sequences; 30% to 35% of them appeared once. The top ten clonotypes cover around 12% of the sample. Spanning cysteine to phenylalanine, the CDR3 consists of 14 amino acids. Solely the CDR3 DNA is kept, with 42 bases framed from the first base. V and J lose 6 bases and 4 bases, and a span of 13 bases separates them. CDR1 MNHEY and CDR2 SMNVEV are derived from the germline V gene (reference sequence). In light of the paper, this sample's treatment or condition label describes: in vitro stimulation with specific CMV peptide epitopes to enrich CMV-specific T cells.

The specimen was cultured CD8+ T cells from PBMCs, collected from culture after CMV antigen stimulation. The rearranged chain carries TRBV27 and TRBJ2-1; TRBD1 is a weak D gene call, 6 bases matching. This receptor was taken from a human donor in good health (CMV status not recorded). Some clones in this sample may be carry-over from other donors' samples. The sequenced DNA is TGTGCCAGCAGGCCGGAACAGGGATACAATGAGCAGTTCTTC. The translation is CASRPEQGYNEQFF.